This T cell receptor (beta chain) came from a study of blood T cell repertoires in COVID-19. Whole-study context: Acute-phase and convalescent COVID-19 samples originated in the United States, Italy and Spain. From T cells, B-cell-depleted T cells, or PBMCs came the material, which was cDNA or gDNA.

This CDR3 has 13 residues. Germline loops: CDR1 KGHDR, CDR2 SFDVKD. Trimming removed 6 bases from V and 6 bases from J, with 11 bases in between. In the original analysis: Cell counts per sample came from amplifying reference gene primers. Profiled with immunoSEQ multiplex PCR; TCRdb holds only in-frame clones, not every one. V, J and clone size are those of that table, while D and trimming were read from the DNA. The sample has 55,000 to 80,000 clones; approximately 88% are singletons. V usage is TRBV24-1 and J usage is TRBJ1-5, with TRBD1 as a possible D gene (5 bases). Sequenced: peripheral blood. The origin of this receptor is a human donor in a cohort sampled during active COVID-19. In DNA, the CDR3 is TGTGCCACCAGTCGGCAGGGCAGTCAGCCCCAGCATTTT. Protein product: CATSRQGSQPQHF.